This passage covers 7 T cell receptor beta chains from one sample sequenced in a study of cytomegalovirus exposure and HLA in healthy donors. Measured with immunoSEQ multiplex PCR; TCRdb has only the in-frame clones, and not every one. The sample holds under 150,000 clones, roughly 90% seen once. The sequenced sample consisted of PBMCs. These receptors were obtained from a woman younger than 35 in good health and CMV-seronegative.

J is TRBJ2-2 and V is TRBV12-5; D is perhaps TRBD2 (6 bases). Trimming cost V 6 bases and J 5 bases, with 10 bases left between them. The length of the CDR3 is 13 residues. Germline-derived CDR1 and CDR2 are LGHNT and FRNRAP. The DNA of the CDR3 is TGTGCTAGTGGACTCGGGGGAACCGGGGAGCTGTTTTTT. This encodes CASGLGGTGELFF.

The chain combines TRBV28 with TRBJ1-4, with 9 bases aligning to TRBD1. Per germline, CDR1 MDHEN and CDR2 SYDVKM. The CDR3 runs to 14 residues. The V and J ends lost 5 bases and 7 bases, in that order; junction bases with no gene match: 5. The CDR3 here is CASSRTGETEKLFF. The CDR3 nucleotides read TGTGCCAGCAGTAGGACAGGGGAAACTGAAAAACTGTTTTTT.

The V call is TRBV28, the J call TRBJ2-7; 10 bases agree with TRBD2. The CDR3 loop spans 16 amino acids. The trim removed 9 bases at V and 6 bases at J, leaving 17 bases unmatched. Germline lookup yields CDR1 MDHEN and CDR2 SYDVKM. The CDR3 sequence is CASISSRVAGGSEQYF. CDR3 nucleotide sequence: TGTGCCAGTATTAGTTCTAGGGTAGCGGGAGGTAGCGAGCAGTACTTC.

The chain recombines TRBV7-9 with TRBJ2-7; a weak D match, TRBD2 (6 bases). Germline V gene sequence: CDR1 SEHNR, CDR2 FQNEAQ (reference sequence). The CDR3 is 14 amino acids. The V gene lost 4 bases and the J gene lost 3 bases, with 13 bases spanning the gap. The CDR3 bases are TGTGCCAGCAGCTACGGGGGAGAGGGCTACGAGCAGTACTTC. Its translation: CASSYGGEGYEQYF. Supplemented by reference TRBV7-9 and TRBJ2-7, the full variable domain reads DTGVSQNPRHKITKRGQNVTFRCDPISEHNRLYWYRQTLGQGPEFLTYFQNEAQLEKSRLLSDRFSAERPKGSFSTLEIQRTEQGDSAMYLCASSYGGEGYEQYFGPGTRLTVT.

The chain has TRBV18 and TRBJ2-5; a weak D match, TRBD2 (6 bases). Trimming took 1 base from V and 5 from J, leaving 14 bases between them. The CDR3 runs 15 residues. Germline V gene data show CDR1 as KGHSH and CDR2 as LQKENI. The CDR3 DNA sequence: TGTGCCAGCTCACCACGGAATAGCGGATCGGAGACCCAGTACTTC. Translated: CASSPRNSGSETQYF.

CDR3 region: CASSSPFGATNTGELFF. The CDR3 DNA sequence: TGTGCCAGCAGTTCCCCGTTTGGGGCCACGAACACCGGGGAGCTGTTTTTT. This rearrangement joins TRBV28 to TRBJ2-2, with D tentatively TRBD1 (5 bases). The CDR3 spans 17 residues. V shed 4 bases and J shed 0 bases, with 15 bases lying between them. Germline CDR1 is MDHEN and CDR2 is SYDVKM. Full variable domain (missing parts from reference TRBV28 and TRBJ2-2): DVKVTQSSRYLVKRTGEKVFLECVQDMDHENMFWYRQDPGLGLRLIYFSYDVKMKEKGDIPEGYSVSREKKERFSLILESASTNQTSMYLCASSSPFGATNTGELFFGEGSRLTVL.

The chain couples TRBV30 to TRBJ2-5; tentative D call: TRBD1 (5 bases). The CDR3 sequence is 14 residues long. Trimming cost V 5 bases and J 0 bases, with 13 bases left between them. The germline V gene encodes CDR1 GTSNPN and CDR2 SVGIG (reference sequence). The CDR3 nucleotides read TGTGCCTGGGGGCCAGGGCGATACCAAGAGACCCAGTACTTC. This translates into CAWGPGRYQETQYF.